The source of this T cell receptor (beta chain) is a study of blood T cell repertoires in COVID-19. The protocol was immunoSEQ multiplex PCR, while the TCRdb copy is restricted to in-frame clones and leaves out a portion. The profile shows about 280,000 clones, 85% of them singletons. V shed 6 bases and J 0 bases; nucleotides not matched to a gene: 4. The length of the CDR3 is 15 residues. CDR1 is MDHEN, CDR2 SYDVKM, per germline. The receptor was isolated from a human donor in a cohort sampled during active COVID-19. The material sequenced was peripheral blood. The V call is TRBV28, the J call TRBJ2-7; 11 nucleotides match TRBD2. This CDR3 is CASRGTSGGSYEQYF. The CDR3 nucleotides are TGTGCCAGCAGAGGGACTAGCGGTGGCTCCTACGAGCAGTACTTC.